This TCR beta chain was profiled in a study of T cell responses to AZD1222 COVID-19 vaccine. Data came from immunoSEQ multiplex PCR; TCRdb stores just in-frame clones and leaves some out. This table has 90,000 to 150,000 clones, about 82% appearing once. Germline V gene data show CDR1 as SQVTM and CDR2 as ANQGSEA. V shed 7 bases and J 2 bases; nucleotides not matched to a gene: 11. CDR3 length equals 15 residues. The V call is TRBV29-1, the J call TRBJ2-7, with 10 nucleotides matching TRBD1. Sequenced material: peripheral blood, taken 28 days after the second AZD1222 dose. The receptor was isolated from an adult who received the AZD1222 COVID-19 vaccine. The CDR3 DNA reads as TGCAGCGCCTTCGACCGGGACAGGGGAACCTACGAGCAGTACTTC. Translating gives CSAFDRDRGTYEQYF.